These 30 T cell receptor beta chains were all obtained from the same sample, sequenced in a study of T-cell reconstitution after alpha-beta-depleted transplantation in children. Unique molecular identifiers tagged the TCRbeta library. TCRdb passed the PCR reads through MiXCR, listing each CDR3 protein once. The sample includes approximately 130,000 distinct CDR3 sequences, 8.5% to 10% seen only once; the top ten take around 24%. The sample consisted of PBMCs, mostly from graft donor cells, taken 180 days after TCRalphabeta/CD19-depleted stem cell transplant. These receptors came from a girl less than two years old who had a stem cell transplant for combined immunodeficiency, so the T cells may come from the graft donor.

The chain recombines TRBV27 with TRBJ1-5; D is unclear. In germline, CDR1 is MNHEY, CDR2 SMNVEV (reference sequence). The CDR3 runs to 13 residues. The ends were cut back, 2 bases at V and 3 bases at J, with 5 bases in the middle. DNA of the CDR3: TGTGCCAGCAGTTTACAGTTCAATCAGCCCCAGCATTTT. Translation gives CASSLQFNQPQHF.

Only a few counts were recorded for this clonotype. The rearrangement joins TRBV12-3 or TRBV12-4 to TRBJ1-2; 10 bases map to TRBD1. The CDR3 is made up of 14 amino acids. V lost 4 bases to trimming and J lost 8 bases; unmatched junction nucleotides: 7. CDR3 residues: CASSSSDRGHGYTF. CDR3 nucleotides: TGTGCCAGCAGTTCCAGTGACAGGGGGCACGGCTACACCTTC.

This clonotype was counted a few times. CDR3 nucleotides: TGCGCCAGCAGCCAGCTAGGAGTAACTAGCGGGAGTATTTCAGATACGCAGTATTTT. This sequence encodes CASSQLGVTSGSISDTQYF. The rearrangement links TRBV4-3 to TRBJ2-3; 11 positions match TRBD2. CDR3 size: 19 residues. Germline loops: CDR1 LGHNA, CDR2 YSLEER. Germline trimming cut 3 bases from V and 4 bases from J; bases unmatched to any gene: 15.

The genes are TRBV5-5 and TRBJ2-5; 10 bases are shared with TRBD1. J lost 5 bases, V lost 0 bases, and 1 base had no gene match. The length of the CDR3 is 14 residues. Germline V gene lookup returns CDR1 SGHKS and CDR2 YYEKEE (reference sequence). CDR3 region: CASSLVGQGETQYF. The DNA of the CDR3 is TGTGCCAGCAGCTTGGTGGGACAGGGGGAGACCCAGTACTTC.

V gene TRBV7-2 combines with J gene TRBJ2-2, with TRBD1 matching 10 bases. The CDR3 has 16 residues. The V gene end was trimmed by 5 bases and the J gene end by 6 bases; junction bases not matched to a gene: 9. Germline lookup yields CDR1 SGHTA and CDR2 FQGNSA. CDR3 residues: CASSLGTGEGSGELFF. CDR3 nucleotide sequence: TGTGCCAGCAGCCTGGGGACAGGGGAGGGGTCCGGGGAGCTGTTTTTT.

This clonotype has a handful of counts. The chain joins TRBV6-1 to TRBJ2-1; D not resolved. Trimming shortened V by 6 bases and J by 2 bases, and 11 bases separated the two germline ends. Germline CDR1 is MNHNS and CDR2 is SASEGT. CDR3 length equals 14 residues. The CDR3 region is CASRQDGTYNEQFF. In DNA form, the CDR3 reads TGTGCCAGCAGACAAGACGGTACCTACAATGAGCAGTTCTTC.

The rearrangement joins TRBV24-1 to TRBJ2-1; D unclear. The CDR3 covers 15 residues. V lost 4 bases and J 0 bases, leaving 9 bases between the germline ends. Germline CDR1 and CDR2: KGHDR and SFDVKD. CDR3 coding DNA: TGTGCCACCAGTGAAGAACGAAGCTCCTACAATGAGCAGTTCTTC. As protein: CATSEERSSYNEQFF.

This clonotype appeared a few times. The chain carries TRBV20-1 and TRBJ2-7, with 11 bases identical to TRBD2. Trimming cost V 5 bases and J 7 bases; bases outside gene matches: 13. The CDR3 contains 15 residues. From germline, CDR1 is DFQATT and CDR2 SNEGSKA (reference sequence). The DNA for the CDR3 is TGCAGTGCTGAGGGGACTAGCGGTTCCGGGGGGGAGCAGTACTTC. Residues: CSAEGTSGSGGEQYF.

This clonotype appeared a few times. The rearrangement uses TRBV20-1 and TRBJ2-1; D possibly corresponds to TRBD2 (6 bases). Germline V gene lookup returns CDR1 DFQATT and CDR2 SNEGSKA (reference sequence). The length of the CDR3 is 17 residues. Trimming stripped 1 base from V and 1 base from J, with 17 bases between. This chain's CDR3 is CSARGFTSIESYNEQFF. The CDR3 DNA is TGCAGTGCTAGAGGCTTCACTAGCATTGAATCCTACAATGAGCAGTTCTTC.

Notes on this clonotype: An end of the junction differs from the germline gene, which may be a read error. The CDR3 nucleotides read TGCAGCGTTGAGCGGGGGGCGGCCACAGATGCGCAGTATTTT. It translates to CSVERGAATDAQYF. The chain combines TRBV29-1 with TRBJ2-3, with 8 bases lining up with TRBD2. This CDR3 region has 14 residues. The germline CDR1 and CDR2 sequences are SQVTM and ANQGSEA.

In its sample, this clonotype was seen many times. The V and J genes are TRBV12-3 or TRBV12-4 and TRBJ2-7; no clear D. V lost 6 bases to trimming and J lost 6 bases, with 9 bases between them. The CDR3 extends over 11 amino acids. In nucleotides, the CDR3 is TGTGCCAGCAGCCTCCCGTTCGAGCAGTACTTC. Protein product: CASSLPFEQYF.

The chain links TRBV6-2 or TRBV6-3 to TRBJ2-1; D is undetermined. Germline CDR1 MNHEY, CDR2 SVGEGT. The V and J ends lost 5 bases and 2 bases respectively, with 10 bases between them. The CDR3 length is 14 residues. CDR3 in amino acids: CASSPLRAYNEQFF. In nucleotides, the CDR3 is TGTGCCAGCAGTCCCCTACGAGCCTACAATGAGCAGTTCTTC.

The CDR3: CASSMGQVYQETQYF. In DNA form, the CDR3 reads TGTGCCAGCAGCATGGGACAGGTCTATCAAGAGACCCAGTACTTC. This rearrangement joins TRBV12-3 or TRBV12-4 to TRBJ2-5; 8 bases map to TRBD1. The CDR3 runs 15 residues. V trimming: 6 bases; J trimming: 2 bases; junction bases outside the gene matches: 8.

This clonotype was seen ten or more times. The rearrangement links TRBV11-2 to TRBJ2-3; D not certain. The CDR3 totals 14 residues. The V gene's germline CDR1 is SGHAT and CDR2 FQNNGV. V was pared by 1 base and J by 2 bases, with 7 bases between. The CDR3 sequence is CASSLAGATDTQYF. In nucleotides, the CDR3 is TGTGCCAGCAGCTTAGCGGGCGCCACAGATACGCAGTATTTT.

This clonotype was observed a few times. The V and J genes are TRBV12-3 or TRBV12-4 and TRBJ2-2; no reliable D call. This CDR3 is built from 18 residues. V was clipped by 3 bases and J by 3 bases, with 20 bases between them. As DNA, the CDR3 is TGTGCCAGCAGTTTTGCGTTGGAATTCAGAAACCACACCGGGGAGCTGTTTTTT. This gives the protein CASSFALEFRNHTGELFF.

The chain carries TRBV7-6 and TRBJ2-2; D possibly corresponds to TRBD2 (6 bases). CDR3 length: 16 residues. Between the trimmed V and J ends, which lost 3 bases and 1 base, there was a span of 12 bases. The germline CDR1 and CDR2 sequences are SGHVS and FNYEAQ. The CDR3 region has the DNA TGTGCCAGCAGCTTCTTCTTAGCGGTGAACACCGGGGAGCTGTTTTTT. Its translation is CASSFFLAVNTGELFF. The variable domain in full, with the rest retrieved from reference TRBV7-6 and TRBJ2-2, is GAGVSQSPRYKVTKRGQDVALRCDPISGHVSLYWYRQALGQGPEFLTYFNYEAQQDKSGLPNDRFSAERPEGSISTLTIQRTEQRDSAMYRCASSFFLAVNTGELFFGEGSRLTVL.

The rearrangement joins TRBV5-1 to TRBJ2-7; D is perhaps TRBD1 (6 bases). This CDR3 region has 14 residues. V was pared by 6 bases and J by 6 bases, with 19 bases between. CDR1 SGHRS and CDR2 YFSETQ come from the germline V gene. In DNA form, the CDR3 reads TGCGCCAGCACTCTCGGTAGGCCACAGGGCGAGCAGTACTTC. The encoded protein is CASTLGRPQGEQYF.

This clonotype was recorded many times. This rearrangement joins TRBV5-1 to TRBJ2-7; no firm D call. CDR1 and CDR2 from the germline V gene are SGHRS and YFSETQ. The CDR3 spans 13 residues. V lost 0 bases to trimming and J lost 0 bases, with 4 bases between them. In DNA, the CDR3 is TGCGCCAGCAGCTTGGCGGTCTCCTACGAGCAGTACTTC. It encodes CASSLAVSYEQYF. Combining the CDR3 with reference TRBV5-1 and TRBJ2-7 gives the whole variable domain KAGVTQTPRYLIKTRGQQVTLSCSPISGHRSVSWYQQTPGQGLQFLFEYFSETQRNKGNFPGRFSGRQFSNSRSEMNVSTLELGDSALYLCASSLAVSYEQYFGPGTRLTVT.

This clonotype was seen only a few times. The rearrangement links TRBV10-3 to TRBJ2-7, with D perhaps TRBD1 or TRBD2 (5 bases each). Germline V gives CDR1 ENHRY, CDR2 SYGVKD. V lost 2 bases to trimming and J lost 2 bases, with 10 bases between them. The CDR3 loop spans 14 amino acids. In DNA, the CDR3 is TGTGCCATCAGTGAGGGGCTGGGGGCCTACGAGCAGTACTTC. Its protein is CAISEGLGAYEQYF.

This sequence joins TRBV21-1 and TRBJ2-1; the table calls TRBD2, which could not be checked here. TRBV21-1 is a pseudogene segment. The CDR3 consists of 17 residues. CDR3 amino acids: CANFPQGLAGGYNEQFF. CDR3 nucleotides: TGTGCCAACTTTCCACAGGGACTAGCGGGAGGCTACAATGAGCAGTTCTTC.

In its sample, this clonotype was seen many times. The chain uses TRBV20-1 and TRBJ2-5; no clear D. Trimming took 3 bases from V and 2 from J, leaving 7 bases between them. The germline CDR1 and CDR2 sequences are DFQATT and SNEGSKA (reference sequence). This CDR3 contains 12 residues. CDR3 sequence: CSARRLQETQYF. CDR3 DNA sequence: TGCAGTGCTAGGAGGCTGCAAGAGACCCAGTACTTC.

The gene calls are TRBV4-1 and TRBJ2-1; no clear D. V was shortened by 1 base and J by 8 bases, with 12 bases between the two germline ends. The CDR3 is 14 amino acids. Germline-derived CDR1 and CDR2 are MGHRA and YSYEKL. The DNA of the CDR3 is TGCGCCAGCAGCCAAGGGGGTACCCGGGATGAGCAGTTCTTC. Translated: CASSQGGTRDEQFF.

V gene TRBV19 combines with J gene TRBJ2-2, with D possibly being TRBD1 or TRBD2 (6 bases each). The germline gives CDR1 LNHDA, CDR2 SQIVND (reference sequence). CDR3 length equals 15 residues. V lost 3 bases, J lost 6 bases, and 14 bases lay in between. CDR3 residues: CASSMKQGGAGELFF. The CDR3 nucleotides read TGTGCCAGTAGTATGAAACAGGGAGGTGCCGGGGAGCTGTTTTTT.

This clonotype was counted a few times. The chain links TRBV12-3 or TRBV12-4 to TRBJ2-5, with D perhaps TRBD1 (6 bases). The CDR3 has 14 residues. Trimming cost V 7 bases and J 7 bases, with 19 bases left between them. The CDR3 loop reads CASTPGHPLGTQYF. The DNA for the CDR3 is TGTGCCAGCACCCCGGGACACCCCTTGGGGACCCAGTACTTC.

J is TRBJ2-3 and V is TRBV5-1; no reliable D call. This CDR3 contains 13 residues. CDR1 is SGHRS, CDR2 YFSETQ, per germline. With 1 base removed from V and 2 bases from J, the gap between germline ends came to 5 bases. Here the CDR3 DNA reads TGCGCCAGCAGCTTGCCGTCCACAGATACGCAGTATTTT. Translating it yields CASSLPSTDTQYF.

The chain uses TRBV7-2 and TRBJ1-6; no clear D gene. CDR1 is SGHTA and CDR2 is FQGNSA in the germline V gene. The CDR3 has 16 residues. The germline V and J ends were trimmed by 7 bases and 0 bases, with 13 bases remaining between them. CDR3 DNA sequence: TGTGCCAGCATCGACGGGAGGGACTCCTATAATTCACCCCTCCACTTT. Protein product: CASIDGRDSYNSPLHF.

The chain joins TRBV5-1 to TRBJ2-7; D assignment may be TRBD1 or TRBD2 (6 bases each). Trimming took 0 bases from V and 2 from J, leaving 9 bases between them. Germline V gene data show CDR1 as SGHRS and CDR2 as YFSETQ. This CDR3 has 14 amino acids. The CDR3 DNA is TGCGCCAGCAGCTTGGGGGGGGCGACCTACGAGCAGTACTTC. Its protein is CASSLGGATYEQYF.

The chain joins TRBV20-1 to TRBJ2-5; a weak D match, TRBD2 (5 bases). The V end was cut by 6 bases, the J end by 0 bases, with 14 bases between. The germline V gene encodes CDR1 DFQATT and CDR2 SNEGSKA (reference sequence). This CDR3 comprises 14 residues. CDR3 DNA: TGCAGTGCCGAAGGGAGAGGGTACCAAGAGACCCAGTACTTC. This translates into CSAEGRGYQETQYF.

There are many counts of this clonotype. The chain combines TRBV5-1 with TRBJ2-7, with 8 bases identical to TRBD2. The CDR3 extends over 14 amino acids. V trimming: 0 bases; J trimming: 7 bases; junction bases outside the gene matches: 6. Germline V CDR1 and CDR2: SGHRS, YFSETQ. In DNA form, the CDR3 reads TGCGCCAGCAGCTTGGCGGGAGGGCCCACAGAGCAGTACTTC. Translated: CASSLAGGPTEQYF.

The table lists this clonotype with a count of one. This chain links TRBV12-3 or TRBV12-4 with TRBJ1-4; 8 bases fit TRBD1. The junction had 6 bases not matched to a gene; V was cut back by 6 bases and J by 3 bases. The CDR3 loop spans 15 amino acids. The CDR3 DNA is TGTGCCAGCAGATTCCAGGGGGCTGCTAATGAAAAACTGTTTTTT. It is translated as CASRFQGAANEKLFF.